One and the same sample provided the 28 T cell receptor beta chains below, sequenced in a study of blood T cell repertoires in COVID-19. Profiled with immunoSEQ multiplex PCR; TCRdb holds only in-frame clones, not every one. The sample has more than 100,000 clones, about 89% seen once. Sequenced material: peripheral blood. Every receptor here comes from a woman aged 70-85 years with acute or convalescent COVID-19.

CDR3 bases: TGCAGCGTTGGGGCAGGGGCAACCACAGATACGCAGTATTTT. Protein: CSVGAGATTDTQYF. V gene TRBV29-1 combines with J gene TRBJ2-3; tentative D call: TRBD1 (6 bases). V lost 4 bases and J 2 bases, leaving 13 bases between the germline ends. CDR1 SQVTM and CDR2 ANQGSEA come from the germline V gene. CDR3 size: 14 residues.

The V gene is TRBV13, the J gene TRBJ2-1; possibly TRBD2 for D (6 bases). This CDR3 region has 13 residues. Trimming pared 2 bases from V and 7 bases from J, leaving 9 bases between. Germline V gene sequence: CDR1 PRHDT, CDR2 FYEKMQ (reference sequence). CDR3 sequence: CASSLPGGNEQFF. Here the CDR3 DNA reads TGTGCCAGCAGCTTACCCGGGGGAAATGAGCAGTTCTTC.

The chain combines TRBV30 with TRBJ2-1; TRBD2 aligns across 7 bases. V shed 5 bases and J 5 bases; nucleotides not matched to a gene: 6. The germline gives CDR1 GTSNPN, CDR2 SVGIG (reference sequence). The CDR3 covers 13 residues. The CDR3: CAWQRDYNNEQFF. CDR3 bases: TGTGCCTGGCAACGGGACTACAACAATGAGCAGTTCTTC.

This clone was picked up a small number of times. CDR3: CASRTGGDYGYTF. CDR3 nucleotide sequence: TGTGCCAGCAGGACAGGGGGTGACTATGGCTACACCTTC. The rearrangement uses TRBV6-5 and TRBJ1-2; TRBD1 matches 9 bases. The CDR3 has 13 amino acids. V lost 6 bases, J lost 3 bases, and 2 bases stayed unmatched. Germline-derived CDR1 and CDR2 are MNHEY and SVGAGI.

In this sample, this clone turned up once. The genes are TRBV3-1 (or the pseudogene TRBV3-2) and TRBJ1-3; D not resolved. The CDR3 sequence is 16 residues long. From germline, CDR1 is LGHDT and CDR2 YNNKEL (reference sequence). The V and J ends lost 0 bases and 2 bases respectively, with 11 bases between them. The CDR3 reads CASSQDLVAAGNTIYF. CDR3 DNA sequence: TGTGCCAGCAGCCAAGATCTGGTGGCAGCTGGAAACACCATATATTTT.

This chain's CDR3 is CAWTGGDYGYTF. The CDR3 nucleotides are TGTGCCTGGACAGGGGGCGACTATGGCTACACCTTC. V gene TRBV30 combines with J gene TRBJ1-2; 8 bases line up with TRBD1. J was trimmed by 3 bases and V by 4 bases; bases with no gene match: 1. CDR3 length equals 12 residues. Germline assignment: CDR1 GTSNPN and CDR2 SVGIG (reference sequence).

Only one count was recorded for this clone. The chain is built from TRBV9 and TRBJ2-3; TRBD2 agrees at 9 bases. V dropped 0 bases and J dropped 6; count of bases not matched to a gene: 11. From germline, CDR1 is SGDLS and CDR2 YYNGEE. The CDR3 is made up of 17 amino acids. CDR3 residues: CASSVAGTSRGRDTQYF. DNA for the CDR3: TGTGCCAGCAGCGTAGCTGGGACTAGCCGTGGCCGGGATACGCAGTATTTT.

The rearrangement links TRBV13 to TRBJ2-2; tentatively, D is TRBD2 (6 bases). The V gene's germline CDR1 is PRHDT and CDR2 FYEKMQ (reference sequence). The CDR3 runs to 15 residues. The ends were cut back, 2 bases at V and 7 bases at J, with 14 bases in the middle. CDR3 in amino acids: CASSLRRGTGGELFF. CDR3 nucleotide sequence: TGTGCCAGCAGCTTAAGGCGGGGTACGGGCGGGGAGCTGTTTTTT.

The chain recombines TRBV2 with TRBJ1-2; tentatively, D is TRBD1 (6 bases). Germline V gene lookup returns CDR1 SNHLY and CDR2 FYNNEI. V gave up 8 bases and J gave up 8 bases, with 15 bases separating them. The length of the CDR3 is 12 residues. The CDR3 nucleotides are TGTGCCAGCTATCCAGGGGTGGGAGGCTACACCTTC. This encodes CASYPGVGGYTF.

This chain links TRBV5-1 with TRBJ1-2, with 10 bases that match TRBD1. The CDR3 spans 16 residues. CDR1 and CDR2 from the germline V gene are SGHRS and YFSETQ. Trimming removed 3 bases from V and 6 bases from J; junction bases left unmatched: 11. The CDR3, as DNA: TGCGCCAGCAGCTGGACCCCCGGGGACAGGGGTAATGGCTACACCTTC. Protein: CASSWTPGDRGNGYTF. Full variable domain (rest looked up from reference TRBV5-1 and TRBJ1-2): KAGVTQTPRYLIKTRGQQVTLSCSPISGHRSVSWYQQTPGQGLQFLFEYFSETQRNKGNFPGRFSGRQFSNSRSEMNVSTLELGDSALYLCASSWTPGDRGNGYTFGSGTRLTVV.

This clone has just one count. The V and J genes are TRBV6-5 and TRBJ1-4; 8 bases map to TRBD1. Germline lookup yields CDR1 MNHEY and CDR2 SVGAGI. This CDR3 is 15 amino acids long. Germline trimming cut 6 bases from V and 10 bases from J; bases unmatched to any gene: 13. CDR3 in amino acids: CASSPSKTGDVKLFF. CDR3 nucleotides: TGTGCCAGCAGCCCCTCCAAGACAGGGGATGTAAAACTGTTTTTT.

The CDR3 protein is CASSSGGFNEKLFF. CDR3 coding DNA: TGTGCCAGCAGTTCAGGGGGCTTTAATGAAAAACTGTTTTTT. This rearrangement joins TRBV28 to TRBJ1-4; 8 bases line up with TRBD1. Germline V gene sequence: CDR1 MDHEN, CDR2 SYDVKM. The CDR3 sequence is 14 residues long. V dropped 4 bases and J dropped 4; count of bases not matched to a gene: 2.

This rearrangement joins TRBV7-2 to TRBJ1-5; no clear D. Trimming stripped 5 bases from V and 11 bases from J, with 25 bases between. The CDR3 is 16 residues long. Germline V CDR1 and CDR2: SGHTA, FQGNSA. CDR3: CASSRWARAIGEAQHF. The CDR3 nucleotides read TGTGCCAGCAGCCGCTGGGCGCGGGCGATTGGAGAGGCCCAGCATTTT.

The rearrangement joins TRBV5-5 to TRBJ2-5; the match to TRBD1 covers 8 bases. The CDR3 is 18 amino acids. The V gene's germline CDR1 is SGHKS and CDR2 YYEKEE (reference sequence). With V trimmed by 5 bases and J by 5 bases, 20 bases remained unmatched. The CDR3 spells CASRGVPGGSLVGETQYF. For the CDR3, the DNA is TGTGCCAGCAGGGGGGTGCCAGGGGGCAGTTTAGTGGGCGAGACCCAGTACTTC.

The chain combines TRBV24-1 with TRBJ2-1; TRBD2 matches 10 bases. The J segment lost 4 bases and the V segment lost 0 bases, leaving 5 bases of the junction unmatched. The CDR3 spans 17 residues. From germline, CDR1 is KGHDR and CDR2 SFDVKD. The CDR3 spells CATSDLSQRGGYNEQFF. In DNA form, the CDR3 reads TGTGCCACCAGTGATTTGAGCCAGCGGGGGGGATACAATGAGCAGTTCTTC.

The DNA of the CDR3 is TGTGCCAGCAGCTTAGGGGCAGGGGCCGCAGATACGCAGTATTTT. It encodes CASSLGAGAADTQYF. The chain uses TRBV7-2 and TRBJ2-3, with a possible D match to TRBD1 (6 bases). The germline CDR1 and CDR2 sequences are SGHTA and FQGNSA. V gave up 1 base and J gave up 4 bases, with 12 bases separating them. This CDR3 is built from 15 residues.

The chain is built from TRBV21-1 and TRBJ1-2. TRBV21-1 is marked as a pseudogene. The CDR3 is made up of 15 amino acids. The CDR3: CASSKKCGGTRGYTF. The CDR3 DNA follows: TGTGCCAGCAGCAAAAAATGCGGAGGGACGCGTGGCTACACCTTC.

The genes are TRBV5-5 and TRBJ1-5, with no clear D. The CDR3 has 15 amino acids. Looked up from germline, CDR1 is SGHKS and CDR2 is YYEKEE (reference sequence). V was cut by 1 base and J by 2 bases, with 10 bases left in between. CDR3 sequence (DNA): TGTGCCAGCAGCTTGCTCCCTGAGGGCAATCAGCCCCAGCATTTT. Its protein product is CASSLLPEGNQPQHF.

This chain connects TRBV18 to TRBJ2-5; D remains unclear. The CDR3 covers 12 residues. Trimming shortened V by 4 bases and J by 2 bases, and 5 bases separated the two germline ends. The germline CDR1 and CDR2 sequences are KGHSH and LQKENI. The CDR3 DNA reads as TGTGCCAGCTCACTAACACAAGAGACCCAGTACTTC. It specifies CASSLTQETQYF.

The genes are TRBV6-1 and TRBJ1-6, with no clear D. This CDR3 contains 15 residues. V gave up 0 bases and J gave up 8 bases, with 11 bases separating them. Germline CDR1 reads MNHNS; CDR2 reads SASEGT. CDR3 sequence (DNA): TGTGCCAGCAGTGAAGCAAAAGTTGGGCATTCACCCCTCCACTTT. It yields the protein CASSEAKVGHSPLHF.

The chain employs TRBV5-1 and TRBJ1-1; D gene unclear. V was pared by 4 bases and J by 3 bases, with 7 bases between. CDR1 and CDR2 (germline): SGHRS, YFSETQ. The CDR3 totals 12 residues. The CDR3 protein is CASSRTDTEAFF. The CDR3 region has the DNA TGCGCCAGCAGCCGTACAGACACTGAAGCTTTCTTT.

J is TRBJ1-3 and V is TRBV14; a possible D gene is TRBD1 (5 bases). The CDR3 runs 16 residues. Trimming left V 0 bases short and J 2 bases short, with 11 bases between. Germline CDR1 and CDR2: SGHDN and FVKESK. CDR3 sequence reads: CASSQDGAGTGNTIYF. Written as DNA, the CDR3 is TGTGCCAGCAGCCAAGATGGGGCAGGGACTGGAAACACCATATATTTT.

The CDR3 bases are TGTGCCAGCAGTTTAGAGCCCCCCGGGGGAAACCGATATAACACTGAAGCTTTCTTT. Amino acid sequence: CASSLEPPGGNRYNTEAFF. The chain combines TRBV27 with TRBJ1-1; possible D gene TRBD1, 5 bases. This CDR3 region has 19 residues. Per the germline V gene, CDR1 is MNHEY and CDR2 is SMNVEV (reference sequence). Trimming cost V 2 bases and J 2 bases, with 24 bases left between them.

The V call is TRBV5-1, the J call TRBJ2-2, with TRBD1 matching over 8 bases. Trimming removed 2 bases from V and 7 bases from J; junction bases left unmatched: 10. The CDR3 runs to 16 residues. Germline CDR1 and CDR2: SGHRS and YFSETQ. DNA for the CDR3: TGCGCCAGCAGCTTTGGAGGACAGGGTGGTGGCGGGGAGCTGTTTTTT. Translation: CASSFGGQGGGGELFF.

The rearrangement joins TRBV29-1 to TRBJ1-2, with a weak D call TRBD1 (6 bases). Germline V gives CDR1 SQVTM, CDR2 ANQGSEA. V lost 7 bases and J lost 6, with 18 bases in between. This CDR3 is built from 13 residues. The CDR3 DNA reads TGCAGCGCCGGGCCGACAGGAGCGGATGGCTACACCTTC. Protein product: CSAGPTGADGYTF.

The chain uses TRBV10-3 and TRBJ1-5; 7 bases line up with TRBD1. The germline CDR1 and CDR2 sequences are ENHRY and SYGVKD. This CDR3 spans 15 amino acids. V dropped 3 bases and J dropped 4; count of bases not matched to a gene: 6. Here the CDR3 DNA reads TGTGCCATCAGTGAAGTCGGGACAGTGAATCAGCCCCAGCATTTT. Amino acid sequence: CAISEVGTVNQPQHF.

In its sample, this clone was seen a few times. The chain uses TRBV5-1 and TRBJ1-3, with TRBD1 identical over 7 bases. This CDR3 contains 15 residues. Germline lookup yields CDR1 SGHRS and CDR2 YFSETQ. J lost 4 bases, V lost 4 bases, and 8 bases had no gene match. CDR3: CASSPRTGSGNTIYF. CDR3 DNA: TGCGCCAGCAGCCCAAGGACAGGCTCGGGAAACACCATATATTTT. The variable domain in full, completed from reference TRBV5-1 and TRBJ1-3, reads KAGVTQTPRYLIKTRGQQVTLSCSPISGHRSVSWYQQTPGQGLQFLFEYFSETQRNKGNFPGRFSGRQFSNSRSEMNVSTLELGDSALYLCASSPRTGSGNTIYFGEGSWLTVV.

The CDR3 protein is CASSHTRTYNEQFF. The CDR3 DNA reads as TGTGCCAGCAGCCATACTAGGACTTACAATGAGCAGTTCTTC. V usage is TRBV11-1 and J usage is TRBJ2-1; TRBD2 is a possible D gene (5 bases). The CDR3 spans 14 residues. Trimming shortened V by 5 bases and J by 4 bases, and 12 bases separated the two germline ends. CDR1 is SGHAT, CDR2 FQDESV, per germline (reference sequence).